The 4 T cell receptor beta chains in this list originate from one sample, sequenced in a study of cytomegalovirus exposure and HLA in healthy donors. The PCR made use of 60 Vbeta and 13 Jbeta primers. TCRdb's copy holds only in-frame clones and misses some; the assay was immunoSEQ multiplex PCR. The sample gives some 110,000 clones, 50% to 75% of which show up once; about 8% is in the top ten. The sample taken for sequencing was PBMCs. These TCRs come from a middle-aged woman in good health and CMV-seropositive.

The chain combines TRBV2 with TRBJ1-2, with TRBD1 matching over 7 bases. The CDR3 sequence is 14 residues long. V lost 6 bases and J lost 8; bases outside the gene matches: 12. CDR1 is SNHLY and CDR2 is FYNNEI in the germline V gene. The CDR3 DNA reads as TGTGCCAGCAGCTTGGACAGGTCCCCGCAGGGCTACACCTTC. Its translation: CASSLDRSPQGYTF.

The CDR3: CASSEPGTVPETQYF. The CDR3 bases are TGTGCCAGCAGTGAACCGGGGACAGTTCCAGAGACCCAGTACTTC. The chain combines TRBV25-1 with TRBJ2-5; 7 nucleotides agree with TRBD1. The V segment lost 2 bases and the J segment 4 bases; nucleotides outside the gene matches: 7. The CDR3 extends over 15 amino acids. CDR1 and CDR2 from the germline V gene are MGHDK and SYGVNS.

There are a few counts of this clone. V gene TRBV7-8 combines with J gene TRBJ1-2; possible D gene TRBD1, 5 bases. CDR3 size: 15 residues. V lost 4 bases and J lost 8, with 20 bases in between. Germline CDR1 SGHVS, CDR2 FQNEAQ. CDR3 amino acids: CASSYSTGGGEGYTF. The CDR3 coding sequence is TGTGCCAGCAGCTATTCGACGGGGGGTGGGGAAGGCTACACCTTC.

The chain is built from TRBV7-8 and TRBJ2-1; D possibly corresponds to TRBD1 (6 bases). Trimming left V 1 base short and J 0 bases short, with 10 bases between. The CDR3 spans 16 residues. In germline, CDR1 is SGHVS, CDR2 FQNEAQ. CDR3 nucleotide sequence: TGTGCCAGCAGCTTAGGGGTAGGGGGCTCCTACAATGAGCAGTTCTTC. Translating gives CASSLGVGGSYNEQFF.